The 29 T cell receptor beta chains below come from one sample, sequenced in a study of regulatory T cells in long-lasting Graves disease. Documented time point: newly diagnosed GD, antithyroid drugs for less than 3 months. The authors made the TCR library using RNA they extracted from PBMCs. Through Arm-PCR of CDR3 regions and iRepertoire HTBI primers, TCR beta libraries were built. TCRdb re-derived calls from the multiplex PCR reads in MiXCR, one entry per CDR3 protein. Of 300,000 to 400,000 distinct CDR3 sequences detected, around 15% appear once; the ten largest clones hold 22%. The sample consisted of peripheral blood mononuclear cells (PBMCs), taken at new diagnosis, from a patient treated with antithyroid drugs. The receptors here all came from a female donor with Graves disease.

This clonotype has ten or more counts. One end of the junction varies from germline; a read error may be responsible. The rearrangement uses TRBV3-1 and TRBJ1-4; unclear D gene. Germline CDR1 and CDR2: LGHDT and YNNKEL (reference sequence). This CDR3 has 13 residues. CDR3 bases: TGTGCCAGCGGCCAAACCGGGGTGGAAAAACTGTTTTTT. The encoded protein is CASGQTGVEKLFF.

This clonotype was seen ten or more times. This rearrangement joins TRBV7-9 to TRBJ2-3; 9 bases match TRBD2. The CDR3 extends over 18 amino acids. The germline gives CDR1 SEHNR, CDR2 FQNEAQ (reference sequence). J gave up 4 bases and V 5 bases, and 16 bases lay outside the gene matches. The DNA for the CDR3 is TGTGCCAGCAGCCCGAGACTAAAAGGGACTAGCAAGCCAGATACGCAGTATTTT. It specifies CASSPRLKGTSKPDTQYF.

This clonotype was seen many times. V and J are TRBV7-9 and TRBJ2-5; D call uncertain. CDR1 and CDR2 (germline): SEHNR, FQNEAQ (reference sequence). Trimming pared 1 base from V and 3 bases from J, leaving 15 bases between. The CDR3 loop spans 16 amino acids. The chain's CDR3 is CASSLVRAARKETQYF. Here the CDR3 DNA reads TGTGCCAGCAGCTTAGTACGGGCAGCGAGAAAAGAGACCCAGTACTTC.

This clonotype was detected many times. The rearrangement joins TRBV28 to TRBJ1-2, with D possibly TRBD1 on 5 matching bases. Germline values: CDR1 MDHEN, CDR2 SYDVKM. With 8 bases removed from V and 7 bases from J, the gap between germline ends came to 17 bases. The CDR3 consists of 13 residues. DNA of the CDR3: TGTGCCAGCGCTAGGTCAGGGTCTCCTGGCTACACCTTC. It specifies CASARSGSPGYTF.

This clonotype showed up many times. V gene TRBV20-1 combines with J gene TRBJ1-2; D ambiguous. CDR1 and CDR2 (germline): DFQATT, SNEGSKA (reference sequence). V was pared by 4 bases and J by 9 bases, with 30 bases between. There are 17 residues in the CDR3. The CDR3 sequence is CSANNGGQFIADISYTF. DNA for the CDR3: TGCAGTGCTAACAACGGTGGGCAGTTCATTGCTGATATAAGCTACACCTTC.

This clonotype was seen ten or more times. This rearrangement joins TRBV18 to TRBJ1-2; D may be TRBD1 (5 bases). This CDR3 has 13 residues. The germline CDR1 and CDR2 sequences are KGHSH and LQKENI. Trimming removed 8 bases from V and 3 bases from J, with 13 bases in between. The CDR3 DNA reads as TGTGCCAGCCGTGCTAGCAGGGACTATGGCTACACCTTC. It yields the protein CASRASRDYGYTF.

This clonotype was counted at least ten times. The rearrangement links TRBV24-1 to TRBJ2-7; a possible D gene is TRBD2 (6 bases). The length of the CDR3 is 13 residues. Germline lookup yields CDR1 KGHDR and CDR2 SFDVKD. V lost 5 bases and J lost 6, with 13 bases in between. The CDR3, as DNA: TGTGCCACCAGTGCAGGCGTGGGAGGCGAGCAGTACTTC. It codes for CATSAGVGGEQYF.

Only a few counts were recorded for this clonotype. This chain links TRBV19 with TRBJ2-5, with D possibly being TRBD2 (6 bases). This CDR3 spans 14 amino acids. The V gene lost 3 bases and the J gene lost 3 bases, with 11 bases spanning the gap. Germline CDR1 and CDR2: LNHDA and SQIVND (reference sequence). For the CDR3, the DNA is TGTGCCAGTAGTATGTTAGCGGCAGAAGAGACCCAGTACTTC. It is translated as CASSMLAAEETQYF.

This clonotype was recorded at least ten times. The chain carries TRBV12-3 or TRBV12-4 and TRBJ2-2, with TRBD2 matching 9 bases. The CDR3 extends over 15 amino acids. Unmatched junction bases numbered 11, after V lost 11 bases and J lost 4 bases. CDR3 region: CAAGGGYQTTGELFF. The CDR3 coding sequence is TGTGCCGCGGGAGGGGGCTACCAGACCACCGGGGAGCTGTTTTTT.

This clonotype was found many times. The gene calls are TRBV28 and TRBJ2-1; D could derive from TRBD1 or TRBD2 (6 bases each). Germline CDR1 and CDR2: MDHEN and SYDVKM. The CDR3 runs to 15 residues. Trimming took off 11 bases at V and 0 bases at J, with 17 bases between the two ends. CDR3 bases: TGTGCCGCTAAAACGGGGGCCCGCTCCTACAATGAGCAGTTCTTC. It yields the protein CAAKTGARSYNEQFF.

This clonotype was detected ten times or more. The rearrangement uses TRBV27 and TRBJ2-6; no reliable D call. The CDR3 spans 16 residues. Germline V gene sequence: CDR1 MNHEY, CDR2 SMNVEV (reference sequence). V lost 5 bases, J lost 0 bases, and 11 bases lay in between. The CDR3 loop reads CASSRAGPSGANVLTF. The DNA of the CDR3 is TGTGCCAGCAGTAGGGCAGGCCCCTCTGGGGCCAACGTCCTGACTTTC.

This clonotype was detected many times. This sequence joins TRBV12-5 and TRBJ2-1; maybe TRBD1 (6 bases). Germline V gene sequence: CDR1 LGHNT, CDR2 FRNRAP. CDR3 length equals 17 residues. The V end lost 3 bases, the J end lost 0 bases, and 15 bases lay between the germline ends. Here the CDR3 DNA reads TGTGCTAGTGGTTTTGATACAGGGCCCAGCTCCTACAATGAGCAGTTCTTC. It yields the protein CASGFDTGPSSYNEQFF.

This chain joins TRBV28 and TRBJ2-7; D is uncertain. V was clipped by 2 bases and J by 3 bases, with 8 bases between them. Germline V gene sequence: CDR1 MDHEN, CDR2 SYDVKM. The CDR3 is 13 residues long. The CDR3 DNA sequence: TGTGCCAGCAGTTTAGCGGACCTCTACGAGCAGTACTTC. Amino acids: CASSLADLYEQYF.

As regards this clonotype: Since a far larger clone is one base different, this is likely a read error. The chain uses TRBV7-2 and TRBJ2-3; 8 positions agree with TRBD1. Germline V gene lookup returns CDR1 SGHTA and CDR2 FQGNSA. The junction had 9 bases not matched to a gene; V was cut back by 5 bases and J by 5 bases. The CDR3 runs 15 residues. DNA of the CDR3: TGTGCCAGCAGCCCAGGGGGCGGGTCCATAGATACGCAGTATTTT. It specifies CASSPGGGSIDTQYF.

This clonotype was seen ten or more times. The V call is TRBV11-2, the J call TRBJ2-1; 7 nucleotides match TRBD2. After removal of 2 bases from V and 3 bases from J, the junction contained 16 bases not matched to a gene. Germline V gene data show CDR1 as SGHAT and CDR2 as FQNNGV. The CDR3 is 19 residues long. CDR3 residues: CASSLLPGGHGGSYNEQFF. The CDR3 coding sequence is TGTGCCAGCAGCTTACTTCCCGGAGGCCACGGCGGGAGCTACAATGAGCAGTTCTTC.

Concerning this clonotype itself: A single base separates this from a much larger clone, so it may be a read error. The chain is built from TRBV28 and TRBJ1-1; D is uncertain. Germline loops: CDR1 MDHEN, CDR2 SYDVKM. The CDR3 extends over 12 amino acids. CDR3 sequence: CASSFSPGEALF. The CDR3 region has the DNA TGTGCCAGCAGCTTCTCCCCCGGGGAAGCTCTCTTT. The variable domain in full, with the rest retrieved from reference TRBV28 and TRBJ1-1, is DVKVTQSSRYLVKRTGEKVFLECVQDMDHENMFWYRQDPGLGLRLIYFSYDVKMKEKGDIPEGYSVSREKKERFSLILESASTNQTSMYLCASSFSPGEALFGQGTRLTVV.

This clonotype appeared many times. This rearrangement joins TRBV28 to TRBJ1-2; D might be TRBD1 (6 bases). CDR1 is MDHEN and CDR2 is SYDVKM in the germline V gene. The CDR3 spans 12 residues. V lost 10 bases to trimming and J lost 8 bases, with 17 bases between them. CDR3 sequence reads: CATITGTEGYTF. The CDR3 nucleotides are TGTGCCACCATCACAGGGACGGAGGGCTACACCTTC.

V gene TRBV4-3 combines with J gene TRBJ2-7; 7 bases fit TRBD2. V lost 0 bases and J lost 2; bases outside the gene matches: 4. In germline, CDR1 is LGHNA, CDR2 YSLEER. The CDR3 has 15 residues. CDR3 coding DNA: TGCGCCAGCAGCCAAGATCAAGCGGGGACCTACGAGCAGTACTTC. Translated: CASSQDQAGTYEQYF.

The sample holds a few counts of this clonotype. The gene calls are TRBV27 and TRBJ2-1; 9 positions agree with TRBD1. CDR3 length: 15 residues. The germline gives CDR1 MNHEY, CDR2 SMNVEV (reference sequence). V lost 5 bases, J lost 7 bases, and 9 bases stayed unmatched. The CDR3 DNA sequence: TGTGCCAGCAGTGTCCCCGGGACAGGGAGTAATGAGCAGTTCTTC. Translation gives CASSVPGTGSNEQFF.

The sample holds many counts of this clonotype. This chain joins TRBV5-1 and TRBJ2-1, with 12 bases identical to TRBD2. There are 15 residues in the CDR3. The ends lost 4 bases at V and 8 bases at J; junction bases unmatched: 7. Germline V gene lookup returns CDR1 SGHRS and CDR2 YFSETQ. The CDR3, as DNA: TGCGCCAGCAGCCCTCGACTAGCGGGAGTCGATGAGCAGTTCTTC. Amino acids: CASSPRLAGVDEQFF.

This clonotype was seen at least ten times. J is TRBJ2-1 and V is TRBV20-1; 9 nucleotides match TRBD2. This CDR3 contains 14 residues. The germline gives CDR1 DFQATT, CDR2 SNEGSKA (reference sequence). The junction had 11 bases not matched to a gene; V was cut back by 5 bases and J by 9 bases. The CDR3: CSAFNRAGGVEQFF. CDR3 sequence (DNA): TGCAGTGCTTTTAACAGGGCGGGGGGGGTTGAGCAGTTCTTC.

This clonotype was counted at least ten times. The chain is built from TRBV7-2 and TRBJ2-2, with 9 bases lining up with TRBD2. This CDR3 spans 17 amino acids. V lost 0 bases, J lost 4 bases, and 6 bases stayed unmatched. The germline CDR1 and CDR2 sequences are SGHTA and FQGNSA. CDR3: CASSLAGGRAGTGELFF. The CDR3 region has the DNA TGTGCCAGCAGCTTAGCTGGCGGGAGGGCCGGCACCGGGGAGCTGTTTTTT.

The V and J genes are TRBV4-1 and TRBJ2-7; D is uncertain. V lost 4 bases and J lost 1, with 35 bases in between. This CDR3 contains 22 residues. Germline V gene data show CDR1 as MGHRA and CDR2 as YSYEKL. The CDR3 is CASSLLWAERPLNPTRSYEQYF. As DNA, the CDR3 is TGCGCCAGCAGCCTTCTGTGGGCTGAGCGCCCCTTGAACCCAACGAGGTCCTACGAGCAGTACTTC.

This clonotype was detected ten times or more. This chain joins TRBV7-2 and TRBJ2-7; D uncertain. The CDR3 consists of 12 residues. V was shortened by 2 bases and J by 7 bases, with 9 bases between the two germline ends. Looked up from germline, CDR1 is SGHTA and CDR2 is FQGNSA. The CDR3 protein is CASSLNSREQYF. The DNA for the CDR3 is TGTGCCAGCAGCTTAAATTCTCGGGAGCAGTACTTC.

This clonotype was detected ten times or more. The chain carries TRBV7-2 and TRBJ1-4; TRBD1 aligns across 7 bases. The CDR3 extends over 15 amino acids. J lost 10 bases, V lost 1 base, and 9 bases had no gene match. In germline, CDR1 is SGHTA, CDR2 FQGNSA. CDR3 residues: CASSLGEGARVKLFF. The CDR3 DNA reads TGTGCCAGCAGCTTAGGGGAGGGGGCGCGAGTAAAACTGTTTTTT.

This clonotype showed up many times. DNA for the CDR3: TGTGCCAGCAGAGAGGGTCCGCCCAACAATGAGCAGTTCTTC. Its translation is CASREGPPNNEQFF. This rearrangement joins TRBV2 to TRBJ2-1; maybe TRBD2 (5 bases). V gave up 6 bases and J gave up 5 bases, with 14 bases separating them. Germline V gene lookup returns CDR1 SNHLY and CDR2 FYNNEI. The CDR3 has 14 amino acids.

About this clonotype itself: A read error may produce the germline difference seen at one junction end. The chain joins TRBV7-2 to TRBJ2-5; D might be TRBD1 (5 bases). The CDR3 sequence is 15 residues long. Germline V gene data show CDR1 as SGHTA and CDR2 as FQGNSA. In DNA form, the CDR3 reads TGTGCCGGCAGCTTAGCTCTGGGGCTCTCGGAGACCCAGTACTTC. Translating gives CAGSLALGLSETQYF.

In this sample, this clonotype turned up many times. J is TRBJ1-1 and V is TRBV20-1; 7 bases fit TRBD1. V gave up 5 bases and J gave up 3 bases; unmatched junction bases: 6. The CDR3 length is 13 residues. Germline values: CDR1 DFQATT, CDR2 SNEGSKA (reference sequence). CDR3 region: CSAQTGLDTEAFF. In nucleotides, the CDR3 is TGCAGTGCTCAGACAGGGTTGGACACTGAAGCTTTCTTT.

The genes are TRBV28 and TRBJ1-2; D is possibly TRBD1 (5 bases). Between the trimmed V and J ends, which lost 6 bases and 3 bases, there was a span of 17 bases. Germline assignment: CDR1 MDHEN and CDR2 SYDVKM. The CDR3 runs 15 residues. The CDR3 coding sequence is TGTGCCAGCAGAGCTCCTCAGGGAGGGGACTATGGCTACACCTTC. It translates to CASRAPQGGDYGYTF.